Described below is a single T cell receptor beta chain sequence and its context. Its antigen is undetermined. The germline V gene encodes CDR1 SNHLY and CDR2 FYNNEI. The CDR3 is 11 amino acids. The germline V and J ends were trimmed by 7 bases and 6 bases, with 6 bases remaining between them. Some clones are missing from TCRdb's copy, which holds only in-frame ones; the method was immunoSEQ multiplex PCR. The data hold around 450,000 clones, with about 88% observed a single time. Stated treatment: around 19 received Ad26.COV2.S at low or high dose, single or two shots; 5 received placebo; per-sample allocation not given. Day 63 after the first vaccine or placebo injection was the time point for sampling. This specimen belongs to a study of Ad26.COV2.S vaccination and SARS-CoV-2 variants. Overall study: Each vaccinee took Ad26.COV2.S intramuscularly, once or twice 56 days apart. Study findings and constraints: Vaccine recipients and placebo recipients showed similar non-spike TCR breadth.

The V and J genes are TRBV2 and TRBJ2-2; D gene uncertain. The sample in question was peripheral blood, obtained in a trial of Ad26.COV2.S vaccine versus placebo. This clonotype was sampled from a person between 18 and 65 years old who received the Ad26.COV2.S COVID-19 vaccine or a placebo. The CDR3 coding sequence is TGTGCCAGCAAAGACTCCGGGGAGCTGTTTTTT. This gives the protein CASKDSGELFF.